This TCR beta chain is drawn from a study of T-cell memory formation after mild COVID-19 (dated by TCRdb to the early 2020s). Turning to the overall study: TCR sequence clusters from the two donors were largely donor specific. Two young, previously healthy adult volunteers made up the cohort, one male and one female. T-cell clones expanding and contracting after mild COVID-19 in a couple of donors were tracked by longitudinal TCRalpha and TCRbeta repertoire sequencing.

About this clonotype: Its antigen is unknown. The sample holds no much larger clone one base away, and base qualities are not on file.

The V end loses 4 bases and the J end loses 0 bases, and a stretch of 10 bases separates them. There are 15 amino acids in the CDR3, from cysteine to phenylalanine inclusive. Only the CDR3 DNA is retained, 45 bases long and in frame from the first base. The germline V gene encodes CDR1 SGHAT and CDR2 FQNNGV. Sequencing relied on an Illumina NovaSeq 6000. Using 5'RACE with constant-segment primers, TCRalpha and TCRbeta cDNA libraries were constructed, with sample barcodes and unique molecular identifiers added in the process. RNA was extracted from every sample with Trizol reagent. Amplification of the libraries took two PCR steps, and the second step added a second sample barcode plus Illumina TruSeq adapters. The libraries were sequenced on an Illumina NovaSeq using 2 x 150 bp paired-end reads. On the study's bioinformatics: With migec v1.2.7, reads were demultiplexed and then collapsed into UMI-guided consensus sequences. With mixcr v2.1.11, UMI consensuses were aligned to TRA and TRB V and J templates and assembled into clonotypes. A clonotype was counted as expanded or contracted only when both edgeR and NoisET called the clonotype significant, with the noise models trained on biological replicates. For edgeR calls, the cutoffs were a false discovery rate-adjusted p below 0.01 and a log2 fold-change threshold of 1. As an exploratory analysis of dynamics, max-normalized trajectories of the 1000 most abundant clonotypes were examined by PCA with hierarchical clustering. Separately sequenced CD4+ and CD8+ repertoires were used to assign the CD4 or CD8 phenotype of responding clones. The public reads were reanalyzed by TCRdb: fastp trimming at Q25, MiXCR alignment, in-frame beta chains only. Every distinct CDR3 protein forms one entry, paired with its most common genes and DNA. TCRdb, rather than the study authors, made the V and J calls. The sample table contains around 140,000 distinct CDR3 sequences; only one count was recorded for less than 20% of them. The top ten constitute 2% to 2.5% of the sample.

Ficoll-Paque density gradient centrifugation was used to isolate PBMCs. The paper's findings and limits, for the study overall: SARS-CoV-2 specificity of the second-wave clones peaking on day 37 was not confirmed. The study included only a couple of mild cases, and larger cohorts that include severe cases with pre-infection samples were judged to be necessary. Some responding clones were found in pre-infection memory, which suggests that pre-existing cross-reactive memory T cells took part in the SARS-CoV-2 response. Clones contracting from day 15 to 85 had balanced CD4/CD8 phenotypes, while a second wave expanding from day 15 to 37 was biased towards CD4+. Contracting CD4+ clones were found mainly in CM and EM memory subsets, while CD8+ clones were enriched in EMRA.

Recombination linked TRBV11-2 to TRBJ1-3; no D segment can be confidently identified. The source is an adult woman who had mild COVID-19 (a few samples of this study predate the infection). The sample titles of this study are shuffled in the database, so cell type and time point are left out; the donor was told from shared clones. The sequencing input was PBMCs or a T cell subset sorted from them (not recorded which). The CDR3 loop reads CASSSGAFSGNTIYF. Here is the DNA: TGTGCCAGCAGCTCAGGAGCCTTCTCTGGAAACACCATATATTTT.